A selection of T cell receptor beta chains follows, all from one sample in a study of Graves' ophthalmopathy and Graves' hyperthyroidism. One entry per CDR3 protein results from TCRdb running MiXCR on the multiplex PCR reads. The table lists around 600,000 distinct CDR3 sequences, roughly 41% of them singletons. Sequencing was carried out using peripheral blood. The source is an adult man with Graves' ophthalmopathy. The CDR3 runs from the conserved cysteine through the conserved F or W. The D gene is left open where the match is weak. The size of a clone is reported for some rows only, either as once, few or many, or as a class for expanded clones.

d_gene | j_gene | v_gene | abundance | CDR3nt | CDR3aa
TRBD1 | TRBJ1-6 | TRBV10-3 | few | TGTGCCAGCAGTTTTGGTGGGACAGATCTTTCACCCCTCCACTTT | CASSFGGTDLSPLHF
. | TRBJ2-5 | TRBV7-2 | . | TGTGCCAGCAGCCAACCGTGGGAGATGGAGACCCAGTACTTC | CASSQPWEMETQYF
. | TRBJ1-5 | TRBV19 | . | TGTGCCAGTAGTAATGACGGGGGGGCCCAGCATTTT | CASSNDGGAQHF
TRBD2 | TRBJ2-2 | TRBV7-2 | few | TGTGCCAGCAGCTTAGAAGGGTTAGCGGGGGGGCGGACCGGGGAGCTGTTTTTT | CASSLEGLAGGRTGELFF
TRBD1 | TRBJ1-6 | TRBV7-6 | once | TGTGCCAGCAGCGCGGCAGGGGGTGCTGATTCACCCCTCCACTTT | CASSAAGGADSPLHF
. | TRBJ2-2 | TRBV20-1 | . | TGCAGTGCTAAGGACAGTTTTCTCACCGGGGAGCTGTTTTTT | CSAKDSFLTGELFF
TRBD2 | TRBJ2-1 | TRBV10-3 | . | TGTGCCATCAGTGCGGGGGGGGAGTCGTACAATGAGCAGTTCTTC | CAISAGGESYNEQFF
TRBD1 | TRBJ1-1 | TRBV5-1 | . | TGCGCCAGCAGCTTGGTTCCCGACAGGGGTGTTGGCACTGAAGCTTTCTTT | CASSLVPDRGVGTEAFF
. | TRBJ1-4 | TRBV6-2/TRBV6-3 | once | TGTGCCAGCAGTGTCGGACGGCGAAATAATGAAAAACTGTTTTTT | CASSVGRRNNEKLFF
. | TRBJ1-2 | TRBV6-5 | many | TGTGCCAGCAGTTACCAAGCAGCCGCTAACTATGGCTACACCTTC | CASSYQAAANYGYTF
TRBD1 | TRBJ1-2 | TRBV6-1 | few | TGTGCCAGCATTTCCGGGACAGGGGGAATCCATGGCTACACCTTC | CASISGTGGIHGYTF
. | TRBJ1-5 | TRBV19 | . | TGTGCCGGGTCTAGCTCAATAAGCAATCAGCCCCAGCATTTT | CAGSSSISNQPQHF
TRBD1 | TRBJ1-6 | TRBV15 | once | TGTGCCACCAGCAACCTACAGGGGAACAATTCACCCCTCCACTTT | CATSNLQGNNSPLHF
. | TRBJ2-4 | TRBV15 | few | TGTGCCACCAGCAGAGGGGGATCCAAAAACATTCAGTACTTC | CATSRGGSKNIQYF
. | TRBJ2-7 | TRBV7-3 | . | TGTGCCAGCAGGTTTAAAGGGGGAGGCTACGAGCAGTACTTC | CASRFKGGGYEQYF
. | TRBJ2-2 | TRBV10-3 | . | TGTGCCATCACCCCTGGGGAGCTGTTTTTT | CAITPGELFF
. | TRBJ2-2 | TRBV2 | . | TGTGCCACCGGAGAGCCGTTTTTT | CATGEPFF
TRBD1 | TRBJ1-1 | TRBV29-1 | . | TGCAGCGTGCAACAGGGGGCTGTCACTGAAGCTTTCTTT | CSVQQGAVTEAFF
. | TRBJ1-1 | TRBV20-1 | many | TGCAGTGCTCCCGAGCCAGGCTCTTCCTGGGAAGCTTTCTTT | CSAPEPGSSWEAFF
. | TRBJ2-7 | TRBV12-3/TRBV12-4 | many | TGTGCCAGCAGTTTAGCGCGTTGGTTGAACGAGCAGTACTTC | CASSLARWLNEQYF
TRBD1 | TRBJ1-1 | TRBV20-1 | many | TGCAGTGCACTACTCGGGACAGCGAACACTGAAGCTTTCTTT | CSALLGTANTEAFF
. | TRBJ1-5 | TRBV24-1 | many | TGTGCCACCAGTGTAGGTGGGAATCAGCCCCAGCATTTT | CATSVGGNQPQHF
TRBD1 | TRBJ1-4 | TRBV6-2/TRBV6-3 | . | TGTGCCAGCATGCGGGCAGGGGGTGAAAAACTGTTTTTT | CASMRAGGEKLFF
TRBD1 | TRBJ2-7 | TRBV10-3 | many | TGTGCCATCAGTGAGTTAGGGGATGACAGGGCCGAGCAGTACTTC | CAISELGDDRAEQYF
TRBD1 | TRBJ1-4 | TRBV7-2 | many | TGTGCCAGCAGCAAATCCCGGGGACAGGGTAATGAAAAACTGTTTTTT | CASSKSRGQGNEKLFF
. | TRBJ2-7 | TRBV10-3 | many | TGTGCCATCAGTCCAACGGAGGGTGCGGGCGAGCAGTACTTC | CAISPTEGAGEQYF
. | TRBJ1-1 | TRBV25-1 | many | TGTGCCAGCAGGGACCTGGACTCTGAAGCTTTCTTT | CASRDLDSEAFF
. | TRBJ2-2 | TRBV19 | . | TGTGCCAGTAGTATCATCGGACAGTACACCGGGGAGCTGTTTTTT | CASSIIGQYTGELFF
. | TRBJ2-2 | TRBV7-2 | many | TGTGCCAGCAGCTTCGTCACCGGGGAGCTGTTTTTT | CASSFVTGELFF
. | TRBJ2-7 | TRBV30 | . | TGTGCCTTCAAGGGAAATGCCTACGAGCAGTACTTC | CAFKGNAYEQYF
. | TRBJ1-2 | TRBV7-2 | . | TGTGCCTGGAGTAGGGACCGATTGAATGCGGGCTACACCTTC | CAWSRDRLNAGYTF
. | TRBJ2-2 | TRBV5-1 | . | TGCGCCAGCAGCCCGCAGGGGACTACGGGGGAGCTGTTTTTT | CASSPQGTTGELFF
. | TRBJ2-5 | TRBV6-6 | many | TGTGCCAGCAGGAGGGCGGAGACCCAGTACTTC | CASRRAETQYF
TRBD1 | TRBJ1-1 | TRBV2 | once | TGTGCCAGCAGCTCAAGCGGGGGGACAGGGCCAGAAGCTTTCTTT | CASSSSGGTGPEAFF
. | TRBJ2-6 | TRBV7-3 | . | TGTGCCAGCAGCCTCCTACCAGGGAGGTCTGGGGCCAACGTCCTGACTTTC | CASSLLPGRSGANVLTF
. | TRBJ1-4 | TRBV5-1 | many | TGCGCCAGCAGCGGCGCTTCAGCAACTAATGAAAAACTGTTTTTT | CASSGASATNEKLFF
TRBD1 | TRBJ1-1 | TRBV19 | many | TGTGCCAGTAGTATACAGGGGGCATGGACTGAAGCTTTCTTT | CASSIQGAWTEAFF
TRBD1 | TRBJ1-2 | TRBV13 | many | TGTGCCAGCAGCTCGATAACGAACTGGACAGGTGGCTACACCTTC | CASSSITNWTGGYTF
TRBD1 | TRBJ1-4 | TRBV9 | . | TGTGCCAGCAGCGGTACAGGGGACTGGAATGAAAAACTGTTTTTT | CASSGTGDWNEKLFF
. | TRBJ2-6 | TRBV7-6 | . | TGTGCCAGCAGCTTAGAGACAGAGGACCTGACTTTC | CASSLETEDLTF
. | TRBJ2-7 | TRBV4-3 | . | TGCGCCAGCAGCCAAGGGTTGATGGCCTACGAGCAGTACTTC | CASSQGLMAYEQYF
TRBD1 | TRBJ1-2 | TRBV5-6 | few | TGTGCCAGCAGCTTAGGCAGGGGGGGACAAGGCTACACCTTC | CASSLGRGGQGYTF
. | TRBJ1-2 | TRBV2 | . | TGTGCCAGCAGTGATGCTGGGGCGGCGGGCGGCTACACCTTC | CASSDAGAAGGYTF
TRBD1 | TRBJ2-7 | TRBV4-1 | . | TGTGCCAGCAGCCAACCCCACCGGGACAGGGGGAACGAGCAGTACTTC | CASSQPHRDRGNEQYF
. | TRBJ2-7 | TRBV4-2 | . | TGTGCCAGCAGCCAAGAGTGGCGGGCGTCCTACGAGCAGTACTTC | CASSQEWRASYEQYF
TRBD2 | TRBJ2-7 | TRBV10-3 | few | TGTGCCAGCAGGTCGGTGGCGGGGGTAGCCTACGAGCAGTACTTC | CASRSVAGVAYEQYF
TRBD1 | TRBJ2-5 | TRBV6-6 | . | TGTGCCAGCAGTTACCTCGGGACAGGGGAGGAAGAGACCCAGTACTTC | CASSYLGTGEEETQYF
TRBD1 | TRBJ1-4 | TRBV6-5 | . | TGTGCCAGCAGACTCCTTGGGACAGGGGGCGCGGACGGAGAAAAACTGTTTTTT | CASRLLGTGGADGEKLFF
. | TRBJ2-7 | TRBV4-3 | . | TGCGCCAGCAGCCAAGACCTTTCAATTCACGGGCCCTACGAGCAGTACTTC | CASSQDLSIHGPYEQYF
TRBD1 | TRBJ1-6 | TRBV25-1 | . | TGCGCCAGCAGAAGGGACAGGGATAATTCACCCCTCCACTTT | CASRRDRDNSPLHF
. | TRBJ2-1 | TRBV7-9 | . | TGTGCCACTAGGAGGACCTCGGGCCACAATGAGCAGTTCTTC | CATRRTSGHNEQFF
. | TRBJ2-2 | TRBV7-9 | many | TGTGCCAGCAGGGAGGACATCGGCAGGGGTCCGAACACCGGGGAGCTGTTTTTT | CASREDIGRGPNTGELFF
. | TRBJ2-1 | TRBV20-1 | . | TGCAGTGCTAGTTTGGGGGCGCAGTCTCGTGAGCAGTTCTTC | CSASLGAQSREQFF
TRBD1 | TRBJ2-7 | TRBV6-5 | few | TGTGCCAGCAGGACACAGGGGTTCGAGCAGTACTTC | CASRTQGFEQYF
. | TRBJ1-5 | TRBV29-1 | many | TGCAGCGTCCAGGGTCTGGGCCAGCCCCAGCATTTT | CSVQGLGQPQHF
TRBD2 | TRBJ2-5 | TRBV6-1 | few | TGTGCCAGCCAGCTCGCAGGACTAGTATATGAGACCCAGTACTTC | CASQLAGLVYETQYF
TRBD1 | TRBJ1-2 | TRBV10-3 | . | TGTGCCATCGGCCGACAGGGAGAAACCTATGGCTACACCTTC | CAIGRQGETYGYTF
. | TRBJ1-4 | TRBV27 | few | TGTGCCAGCGGGTGGAGTCAGGAAAAACTGTTTTTT | CASGWSQEKLFF
TRBD1 | TRBJ1-2 | TRBV27 | few | TGTGCCAGCAGTACTGGACAGGGCCCTAACTATGGCTACACCTTC | CASSTGQGPNYGYTF